What follows is one TCR beta chain and its context. The participants were between roughly 18 and 89 years old and came from roughly 25 US areas. Trimming removed 4 bases from V and 0 bases from J; junction bases left unmatched: 14. CDR1 is KGHSH and CDR2 is LQKENI in the germline V gene. This CDR3 contains 19 residues. This sample was taken from a study of blood T cell repertoires in COVID-19. The overall study: Acute-phase and convalescent COVID-19 samples originated in the United States, Italy and Spain.

In the original processing: For nucleated cells, counts were estimated from reference gene primer amplification. Only in-frame clones appear in the TCRdb table, and some are missing; sequencing was by immunoSEQ multiplex PCR. V, J and clone size were drawn from that table, and D and trimming were deduced from the DNA. The sample lists around 500,000 clones; roughly 90% were seen once. The V call is TRBV18, the J call TRBJ1-4, with TRBD1 identical over 7 bases. This receptor was obtained from a woman between 40 and 50 years old who had recovered from COVID-19. The sequenced sample consisted of PBMCs or T cells enriched from blood (not recorded which). CDR3 bases: TGTGCCAGCTCACTCCAGGGGGTCCAACCGAGTTCAACTAATGAAAAACTGTTTTTT. This sequence encodes CASSLQGVQPSSTNEKLFF.